The rows below give T cell receptor beta chains drawn from one sample of a study of shared clonotypes between healthy human individuals. Sequencing was performed with immunoSEQ multiplex PCR; in TCRdb, only in-frame clones are kept and a portion is missing. Among over a million clones listed, around 78% were seen once. Sample: memory CD4+ T cells from PBMCs. These receptors were obtained from a young man in good health. Some clones in this sample may be carry-over from other donors' samples. The CDR3 runs from the conserved cysteine through the conserved F or W. Fields, in order: V gene, J gene, CDR3 protein.

TRBV28	TRBJ2-7	CASRMTGVNEQYF
TRBV5-4	TRBJ2-5	CASSLGGGAQETQYF
TRBV7-8	TRBJ2-7	CASSLNSYEQYF
TRBV18	TRBJ1-2	CASSPSRDYYGYTF
TRBV28	TRBJ1-1	CASSFSGGPGTEAFF
TRBV7-2	NA	CASSIDSNYEQYF
TRBV5-1	TRBJ1-1	CASKPGGTSNTEAFF
TRBV10-1	TRBJ2-3	CASSMTGTMDTQYF
TRBV29-1	TRBJ2-1	CSVPDYPNNEQFF
TRBV14	TRBJ2-2	CASSQAIRLAGTGELFF
TRBV7-8	TRBJ1-3	CASSLDRPSGNTIYF
TRBV18	TRBJ2-3	CASSRLAGGTDTQYF
TRBV5-1	TRBJ1-3	CASSLMPTGTGNTIYF
TRBV7-2	TRBJ2-5	CASSLRGTGGETQYF
TRBV5-6	TRBJ1-2	CASSRDLTDGYTF
TRBV30	TRBJ1-5	CAWSVRQGGSQPQHF
TRBV7-9	TRBJ1-2	CASSLQSAGGYTF
TRBV7-3	TRBJ2-2	CASSAGSGVGELFF
TRBV30	TRBJ2-6	CAWSLTGPSGANVLTF